A single sample is the source of the 25 T cell receptor beta chains below, sequenced in a study of CD8+ T cells in alopecia areata. Extracted RNA was reverse transcribed into cDNA, the sequencing template. Data came from immunoSEQ multiplex PCR; TCRdb stores just in-frame clones and leaves some out. Seen here are 95,000 to 100,000 clones, roughly 64% observed once, and the top ten hold about 14%. Treatment noted: oral pan-JAK inhibitor, 5-10 mg twice daily. The sequencing used CD8+ T cells sorted from blood, collected at week 4, from a patient treated with tofacitinib. The source is a human donor with alopecia areata.

A single count supports this clone. The J gene is TRBJ2-1, the V gene TRBV29-1; D uncertain. Germline-derived CDR1 and CDR2 are SQVTM and ANQGSEA. The CDR3 runs to 13 residues. The V and J ends lost 4 bases and 0 bases respectively, with 7 bases between them. The CDR3 region is CSVGRASYNEQFF. In DNA, the CDR3 is TGCAGCGTTGGCCGGGCCTCCTACAATGAGCAGTTCTTC.

This chain joins TRBV29-1 and TRBJ2-7, with 7 bases aligning to TRBD1. The J segment lost 1 base and the V segment lost 7 bases, leaving 10 bases of the junction unmatched. From germline, CDR1 is SQVTM and CDR2 ANQGSEA. The CDR3 is 14 residues long. CDR3 loop: CSAVTGTFSYEQYF. CDR3 in DNA: TGCAGCGCCGTGACAGGGACCTTTTCCTACGAGCAGTACTTC.

The chain joins TRBV6-5 to TRBJ2-2, with TRBD1 identical over 8 bases. The CDR3 sequence is 16 residues long. Germline CDR1 is MNHEY and CDR2 is SVGAGI. V lost 2 bases to trimming and J lost 5 bases; unmatched junction nucleotides: 7. Here the CDR3 reads CASSYAGQGRTGELFF. The CDR3 DNA sequence: TGTGCCAGCAGTTACGCAGGACAGGGCAGAACCGGGGAGCTGTTTTTT.

The CDR3 DNA sequence: TGTGCCAGCACCTCTCGGGAGGAACTAAACACCGGGGAGCTGTTTTTT. Protein sequence: CASTSREELNTGELFF. The gene calls are TRBV25-1 and TRBJ2-2; 7 positions match TRBD2. Unmatched junction bases numbered 10, after V lost 7 bases and J lost 2 bases. The CDR3 has 16 amino acids. Germline V gives CDR1 MGHDK, CDR2 SYGVNS. The complete variable domain, with remaining parts taken from reference TRBV25-1 and TRBJ2-2, reads EADIYQTPRYLVIGTGKKITLECSQTMGHDKMYWYQQDPGMELHLIHYSYGVNSTEKGDLSSESTVSRIRTEHFPLTLESARPSHTSQYLCASTSREELNTGELFFGEGSRLTVL.

CDR3 protein: CATSRDRGPSNQPQHF. For the CDR3, the DNA is TGTGCCACCAGCAGAGATCGAGGACCTAGCAATCAGCCCCAGCATTTT. The rearrangement uses TRBV15 and TRBJ1-5; D gene unclear. The V gene lost 0 bases and the J gene lost 0 bases, with 9 bases spanning the gap. CDR3 size: 16 residues. Germline values: CDR1 LNHNV, CDR2 YYDKDF (reference sequence).

The chain employs TRBV29-1 and TRBJ1-1; 7 bases fit TRBD1. The V and J ends lost 0 bases and 6 bases, in that order; junction bases with no gene match: 7. The CDR3 totals 14 residues. The germline V gene has CDR1 SQVTM and CDR2 ANQGSEA. The CDR3 loop is CSVEERGLGAEAFF. CDR3 bases: TGCAGCGTTGAAGAAAGGGGGCTGGGGGCTGAAGCTTTCTTT.

The CDR3 spells CSVVLQEQATNEKLFF. DNA of the CDR3: TGCAGCGTTGTCCTGCAAGAACAAGCAACTAATGAAAAACTGTTTTTT. V gene TRBV29-1 combines with J gene TRBJ1-4; D not resolved. Between the trimmed V and J ends, which lost 4 bases and 0 bases, there was a span of 15 bases. Germline values: CDR1 SQVTM, CDR2 ANQGSEA. This CDR3 region has 16 residues.

This clone was counted a few times. The genes are TRBV29-1 and TRBJ2-2, with D maybe TRBD2 (5 bases). From germline, CDR1 is SQVTM and CDR2 ANQGSEA. V lost 4 bases, J lost 4 bases, and 16 bases lay in between. This CDR3 spans 15 amino acids. CDR3 residues: CSVAGGSVGTGELFF. For the CDR3, the DNA is TGCAGCGTTGCGGGCGGGTCCGTGGGCACCGGGGAGCTGTTTTTT.

The J gene is TRBJ1-4, the V gene TRBV7-6; TRBD1 matches at 8 bases. J was trimmed by 7 bases and V by 6 bases; bases with no gene match: 10. The CDR3 sequence is 15 residues long. CDR1 SGHVS and CDR2 FNYEAQ come from the germline V gene. CDR3 DNA sequence: TGTGCCAGCAGTCAGACAGGGGCCGCGAGTGAAAAACTGTTTTTT. It specifies CASSQTGAASEKLFF.

The CDR3 DNA follows: TGCAGCGTTATGGGTTTGGTTACTCGAGACTCCTACGAGCAGTACTTC. Its protein product is CSVMGLVTRDSYEQYF. V usage is TRBV29-1 and J usage is TRBJ2-7; D not resolved. Germline V gene sequence: CDR1 SQVTM, CDR2 ANQGSEA. V was trimmed by 5 bases and J by 0 bases, leaving 20 bases between them. The CDR3 consists of 16 residues.

The chain employs TRBV7-9 and TRBJ2-7, with 12 bases lining up with TRBD2. The CDR3 extends over 17 amino acids. Per the germline V gene, CDR1 is SEHNR and CDR2 is FQNEAQ (reference sequence). With 1 base clipped from V and 4 bases from J, the junction kept 8 bases outside the gene matches. CDR3 sequence: CASSLEKPTSGGYEQYF. The DNA for the CDR3 is TGTGCCAGCAGCTTAGAGAAACCGACTAGCGGGGGTTACGAGCAGTACTTC.

This chain joins TRBV29-1 and TRBJ2-2; no clear D. V lost 8 bases, J lost 6 bases, and 13 bases lay in between. The germline V gene has CDR1 SQVTM and CDR2 ANQGSEA. This CDR3 spans 12 amino acids. CDR3 DNA: TGCAGCTGCGACGGATGGTCCGGGGAGCTGTTTTTT. This gives the protein CSCDGWSGELFF.

V gene TRBV27 combines with J gene TRBJ2-1, with TRBD1 identical over 7 bases. The CDR3 runs 15 residues. Germline V gene sequence: CDR1 MNHEY, CDR2 SMNVEV (reference sequence). V lost 4 bases and J lost 2; bases outside the gene matches: 5. CDR3 sequence reads: CASSSGQEPYNEQFF. The CDR3, as DNA: TGTGCCAGCAGTTCAGGACAGGAGCCCTACAATGAGCAGTTCTTC.

The gene calls are TRBV7-6 and TRBJ2-3; 9 bases align to TRBD2. Germline lookup yields CDR1 SGHVS and CDR2 FNYEAQ. The CDR3 sequence is 15 residues long. J lost 4 bases, V lost 6 bases, and 8 bases had no gene match. For the CDR3, the DNA is TGTGCCAGCAGTCATAGCGGGGGCTTGCCAGATACGCAGTATTTT. Its protein is CASSHSGGLPDTQYF. Looking up the rest from reference TRBV7-6 and TRBJ2-3 gives the full variable domain: GAGVSQSPRYKVTKRGQDVALRCDPISGHVSLYWYRQALGQGPEFLTYFNYEAQQDKSGLPNDRFSAERPEGSISTLTIQRTEQRDSAMYRCASSHSGGLPDTQYFGPGTRLTVL.

The CDR3 reads CASSESNDRLGMNTEAFF. CDR3 nucleotide sequence: TGTGCCAGCAGTGAATCCAACGACCGGTTAGGGATGAACACTGAAGCTTTCTTT. V is TRBV25-1 and J is TRBJ1-1; D is ambiguous. This CDR3 has 18 amino acids. Looked up from germline, CDR1 is MGHDK and CDR2 is SYGVNS. V lost 1 base to trimming and J lost 0 bases, with 18 bases between them. The full variable domain, its missing parts supplied by reference TRBV25-1 and TRBJ1-1, is EADIYQTPRYLVIGTGKKITLECSQTMGHDKMYWYQQDPGMELHLIHYSYGVNSTEKGDLSSESTVSRIRTEHFPLTLESARPSHTSQYLCASSESNDRLGMNTEAFFGQGTRLTVV.

The chain recombines TRBV7-9 with TRBJ2-3; the D gene is possibly TRBD2 (5 bases). The CDR3 sequence is 14 residues long. Germline loops: CDR1 SEHNR, CDR2 FQNEAQ (reference sequence). V lost 3 bases and J lost 1, with 8 bases in between. The CDR3 sequence is CASSLRVGTDTQYF. CDR3 bases: TGTGCCAGCAGCTTGCGGGTGGGCACAGATACGCAGTATTTT.

This rearrangement joins TRBV25-1 to TRBJ2-7; D gene uncertain. The length of the CDR3 is 13 residues. Germline values: CDR1 MGHDK, CDR2 SYGVNS. V lost 3 bases to trimming and J lost 3 bases, with 9 bases between them. The CDR3 sequence: CASSEPTFYEQYF. CDR3 in DNA: TGTGCCAGCAGTGAGCCTACCTTCTACGAGCAGTACTTC.

The rearrangement uses TRBV7-9 and TRBJ2-3; 7 bases are a match to TRBD1. With 3 bases clipped from V and 3 bases from J, the junction kept 6 bases outside the gene matches. This CDR3 contains 15 residues. The germline V gene has CDR1 SEHNR and CDR2 FQNEAQ (reference sequence). CDR3 DNA: TGTGCCAGCAGCTTTAACAACAGGGGTACAGATACGCAGTATTTT. Amino acids: CASSFNNRGTDTQYF. The entire variable domain, with the rest obtained from reference TRBV7-9 and TRBJ2-3, is as follows: DTGVSQNPRHKITKRGQNVTFRCDPISEHNRLYWYRQTLGQGPEFLTYFQNEAQLEKSRLLSDRFSAERPKGSFSTLEIQRTEQGDSAMYLCASSFNNRGTDTQYFGPGTRLTVL.

This clone turned up a few times. The V gene is TRBV29-1, the J gene TRBJ1-1, with no clear D. Trimming stripped 3 bases from V and 0 bases from J, with 8 bases between. Germline loops: CDR1 SQVTM, CDR2 ANQGSEA. This CDR3 spans 13 amino acids. For the CDR3, the DNA is TGCAGCGTTGACCCGGGCCTGAACACTGAAGCTTTCTTT. This translates into CSVDPGLNTEAFF.

This clone was counted between two and nine times. The rearrangement links TRBV5-6 to TRBJ2-7; D remains unclear. Germline V lookup: CDR1 SGHDT, CDR2 YYEEEE. Trimming removed 4 bases from V and 3 bases from J, with 8 bases in between. This CDR3 has 12 residues. The CDR3 sequence: CASSRDDYEQYF. CDR3 in DNA: TGTGCCAGCAGCAGAGACGACTACGAGCAGTACTTC.

The chain uses TRBV7-9 and TRBJ2-7, with a tentative D call TRBD2 (7 bases). In germline, CDR1 is SEHNR, CDR2 FQNEAQ (reference sequence). The V gene lost 5 bases and the J gene lost 4 bases, with 12 bases spanning the gap. This CDR3 region has 13 residues. CDR3 nucleotides: TGTGCCAGCAGCCCGAGGGGGGGATACGAGCAGTACTTC. Translating it yields CASSPRGGYEQYF.

This chain connects TRBV19 to TRBJ2-5; D unresolved. CDR3 length: 11 amino acids. Germline CDR1 is LNHDA and CDR2 is SQIVND (reference sequence). Trimming left V 5 bases short and J 2 bases short, with 3 bases between. CDR3 nucleotide sequence: TGTGCCAGTAGTTTTCAAGAGACCCAGTACTTC. Translation: CASSFQETQYF.

There are a few counts of this clone. The CDR3 sequence is CASSAGGYPHEQYF. DNA for the CDR3: TGTGCCAGCAGCGCGGGGGGATACCCGCACGAGCAGTACTTC. The chain is built from TRBV9 and TRBJ2-7; 7 bases match TRBD2. The CDR3 contains 14 residues. Germline V lookup: CDR1 SGDLS, CDR2 YYNGEE. V lost 3 bases, J lost 5 bases, and 8 bases stayed unmatched.

The chain links TRBV28 to TRBJ2-7; D could derive from TRBD1 or TRBD2 (5 bases each). This CDR3 region has 14 residues. Per germline, CDR1 MDHEN and CDR2 SYDVKM. The V and J ends lost 5 bases and 3 bases respectively, with 14 bases between them. CDR3 loop: CASSGHGLYYEQYF. The CDR3 coding sequence is TGTGCCAGCAGTGGACACGGACTCTACTACGAGCAGTACTTC.

This clone turned up a few times. The chain joins TRBV5-6 to TRBJ2-1; TRBD2 matches 10 bases. This CDR3 has 15 residues. CDR1 and CDR2 from the germline V gene are SGHDT and YYEEEE. Trimming at V came to 0 bases and at J to 5 bases, leaving 2 bases not matched to a gene. CDR3 sequence reads: CASSLGTSGNNEQFF. In DNA, the CDR3 is TGTGCCAGCAGCTTGGGGACTAGCGGAAACAATGAGCAGTTCTTC.